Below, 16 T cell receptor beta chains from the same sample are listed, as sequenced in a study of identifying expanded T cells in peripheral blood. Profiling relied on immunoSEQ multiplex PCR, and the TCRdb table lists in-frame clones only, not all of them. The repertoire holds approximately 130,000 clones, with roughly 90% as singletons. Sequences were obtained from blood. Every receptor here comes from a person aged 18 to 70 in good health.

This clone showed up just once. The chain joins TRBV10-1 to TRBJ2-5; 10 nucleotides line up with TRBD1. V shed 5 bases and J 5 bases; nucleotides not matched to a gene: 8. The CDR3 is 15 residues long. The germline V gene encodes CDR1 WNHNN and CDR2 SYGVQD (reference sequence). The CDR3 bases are TGCGCCAGCAGTCCGGGACAGGGGATTGAGGAGACCCAGTACTTC. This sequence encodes CASSPGQGIEETQYF.

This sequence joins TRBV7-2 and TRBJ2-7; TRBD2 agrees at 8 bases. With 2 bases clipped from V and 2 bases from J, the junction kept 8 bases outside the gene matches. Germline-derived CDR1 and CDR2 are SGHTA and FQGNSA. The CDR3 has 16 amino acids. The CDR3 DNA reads TGTGCCAGCAGCTTAATATCTAGCGGGCAAACCTACGAGCAGTACTTC. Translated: CASSLISSGQTYEQYF.

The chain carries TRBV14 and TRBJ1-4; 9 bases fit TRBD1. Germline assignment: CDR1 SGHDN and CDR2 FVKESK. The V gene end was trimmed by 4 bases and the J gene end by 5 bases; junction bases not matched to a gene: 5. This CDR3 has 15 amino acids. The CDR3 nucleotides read TGTGCCAGCAGCCGTCGACAGGGGGGAAATGAAAAACTGTTTTTT. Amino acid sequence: CASSRRQGGNEKLFF.

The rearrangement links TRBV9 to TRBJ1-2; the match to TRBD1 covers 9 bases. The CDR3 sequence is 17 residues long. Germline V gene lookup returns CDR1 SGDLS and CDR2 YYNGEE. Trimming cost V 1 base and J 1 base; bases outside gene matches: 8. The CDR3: CASSVNRPGQGNYGYTF. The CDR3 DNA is TGTGCCAGCAGCGTAAATCGACCGGGACAGGGTAACTATGGCTACACCTTC.

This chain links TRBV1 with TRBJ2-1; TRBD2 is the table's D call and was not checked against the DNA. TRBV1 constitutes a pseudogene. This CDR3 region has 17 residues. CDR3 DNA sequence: TGCACCAGCAGCCATGACATGGAGCGGGGGCGCGGCAATGAGCAGTTCTTC. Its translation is CTSSHDMERGRGNEQFF.

CDR3 amino acids: CASSYGRGRNQPQHF. DNA of the CDR3: TGTGCCAGCAGTTACGGGAGGGGGCGCAATCAGCCCCAGCATTTT. This chain joins TRBV6-5 and TRBJ1-5; TRBD1 matches at 7 bases. There are 15 residues in the CDR3. The germline gives CDR1 MNHEY, CDR2 SVGAGI. V lost 2 bases and J lost 2; bases outside the gene matches: 3.

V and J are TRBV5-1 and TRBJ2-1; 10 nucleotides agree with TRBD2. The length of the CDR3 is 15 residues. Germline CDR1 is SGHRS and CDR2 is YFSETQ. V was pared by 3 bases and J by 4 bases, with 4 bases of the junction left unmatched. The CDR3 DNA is TGCGCCAGCAGCTCGAGCGGGGGGGCTTACAATGAGCAGTTCTTC. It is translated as CASSSSGGAYNEQFF.

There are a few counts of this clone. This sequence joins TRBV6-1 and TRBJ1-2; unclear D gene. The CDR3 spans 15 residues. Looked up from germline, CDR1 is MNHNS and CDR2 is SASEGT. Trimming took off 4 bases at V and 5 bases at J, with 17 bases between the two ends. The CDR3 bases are TGTGCCAGCAGTGCGGCAGCCGTTAGGCTTTATGGCTACACCTTC. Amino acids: CASSAAAVRLYGYTF.

CDR3 nucleotide sequence: TGTGCCATCAGTGATTTTGGGACAGGTAAGGAAGAAGGCAATCAGCCCCAGCATTTT. Translation: CAISDFGTGKEEGNQPQHF. This chain uses TRBV10-3 with TRBJ1-5, with TRBD1 matching over 8 bases. This CDR3 spans 19 amino acids. The V segment lost 3 bases and the J segment 2 bases; nucleotides outside the gene matches: 15. The germline gives CDR1 ENHRY, CDR2 SYGVKD.

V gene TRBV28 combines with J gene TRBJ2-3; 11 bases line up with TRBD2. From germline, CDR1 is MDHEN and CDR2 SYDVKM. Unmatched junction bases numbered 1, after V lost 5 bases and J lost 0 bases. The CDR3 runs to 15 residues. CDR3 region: CASSRTSGSTDTQYF. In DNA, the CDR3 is TGTGCCAGCAGTCGGACTAGCGGGAGCACAGATACGCAGTATTTT.

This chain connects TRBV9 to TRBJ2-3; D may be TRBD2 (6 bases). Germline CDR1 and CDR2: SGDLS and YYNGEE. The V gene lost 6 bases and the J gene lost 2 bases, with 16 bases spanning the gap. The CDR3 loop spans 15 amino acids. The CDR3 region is CASTPGGPNTDTQYF. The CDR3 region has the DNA TGTGCCAGCACCCCAGGAGGGCCCAACACAGATACGCAGTATTTT.

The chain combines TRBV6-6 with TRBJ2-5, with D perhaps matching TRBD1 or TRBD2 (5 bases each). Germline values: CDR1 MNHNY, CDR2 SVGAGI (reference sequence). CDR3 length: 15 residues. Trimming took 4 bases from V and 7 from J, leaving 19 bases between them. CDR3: CASSSTGAGLGTQYF. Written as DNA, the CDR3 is TGTGCCAGCAGTTCCACCGGGGCTGGCCTGGGGACCCAGTACTTC.

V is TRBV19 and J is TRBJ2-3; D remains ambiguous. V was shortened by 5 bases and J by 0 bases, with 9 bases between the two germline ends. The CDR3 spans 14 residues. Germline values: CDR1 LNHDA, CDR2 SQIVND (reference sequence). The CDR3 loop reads CASSFIASTDTQYF. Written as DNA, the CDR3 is TGTGCCAGTAGTTTTATTGCCAGCACAGATACGCAGTATTTT.

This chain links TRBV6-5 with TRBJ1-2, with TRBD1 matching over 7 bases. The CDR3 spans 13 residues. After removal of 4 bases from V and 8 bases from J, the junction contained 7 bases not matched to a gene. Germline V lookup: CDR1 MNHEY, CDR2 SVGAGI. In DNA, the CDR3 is TGTGCCAGCAGTTTCGGACAGGCGGCGGGCTACACCTTC. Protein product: CASSFGQAAGYTF.

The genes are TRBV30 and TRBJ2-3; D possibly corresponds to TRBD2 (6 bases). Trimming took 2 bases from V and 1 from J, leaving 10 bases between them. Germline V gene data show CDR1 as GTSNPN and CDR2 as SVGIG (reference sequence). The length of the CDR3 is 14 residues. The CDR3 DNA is TGTGCCTGGAGTCGTTCGGGAGGCACAGATACGCAGTATTTT. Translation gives CAWSRSGGTDTQYF.

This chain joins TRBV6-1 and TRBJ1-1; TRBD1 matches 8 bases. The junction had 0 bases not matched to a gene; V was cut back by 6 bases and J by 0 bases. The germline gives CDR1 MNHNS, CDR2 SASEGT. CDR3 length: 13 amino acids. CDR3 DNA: TGTGCCAGCAGACAGGGGGTGAACACTGAAGCTTTCTTT. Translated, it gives CASRQGVNTEAFF.